This T cell receptor (beta chain) was recorded in a study of immune heterogeneity within non-small cell lung tumors. Whole-study context: It was found that the tumors were several squamous cell carcinomas, approximately nine non-squamous carcinomas and 1 not otherwise specified. Study-wide points: Local T-cell clonality and local tumor mutational burden correlated moderately but significantly (R approximately 0.35). Tumor sites in a patient shared identical dominant CDR3 beta clonotypes and also carried site-unique high-frequency clones.

This clonotype showed up many times. Its specificity is unknown. It was with 32 V and 13 J primers that multiplex PCR amplified TCR beta CDR3. TCRdb reprocessed the multiplex PCR reads via MiXCR and lists one record per CDR3 protein. The table includes some 31,000 distinct CDR3 sequences, about 30% detected once. Bulk tumor genomic DNA was the template, and each sample received roughly 600 ng. During surgery, several far-apart biopsies were obtained from every primary tumor. With untreated, newly diagnosed non-small cell lung cancer, the patients went on to undergo curative surgery. A total of about 15 patients with newly diagnosed non-small cell lung cancer, all of whom were undergoing surgery with curative intent, made up the donors. Sequencing input: lung tumor tissue. The receptor comes from a man between 35 and 55 years old with non-small cell lung cancer.

The CDR3 sequence: CASSVDGSGDYGYTF. The DNA of the CDR3 is TGTGCCAGCAGCGTAGATGGGAGTGGAGACTATGGCTACACCTTC. V usage is TRBV9 and J usage is TRBJ1-2, with D uncertain. Germline V gives CDR1 SGDLS, CDR2 YYNGEE. CDR3 length: 15 residues. Deletions cut 0 bases from V and 3 bases from J, with 12 bases between.